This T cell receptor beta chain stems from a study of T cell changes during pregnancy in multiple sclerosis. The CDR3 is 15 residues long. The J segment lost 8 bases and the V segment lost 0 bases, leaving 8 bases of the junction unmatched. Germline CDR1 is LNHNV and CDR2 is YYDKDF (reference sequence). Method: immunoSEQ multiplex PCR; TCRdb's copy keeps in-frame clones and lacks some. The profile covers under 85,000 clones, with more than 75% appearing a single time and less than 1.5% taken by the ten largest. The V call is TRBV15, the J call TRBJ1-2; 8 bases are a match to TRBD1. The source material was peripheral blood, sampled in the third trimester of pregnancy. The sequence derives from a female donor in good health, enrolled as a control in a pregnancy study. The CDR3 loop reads CATSREQGDPEGYTF. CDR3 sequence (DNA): TGTGCCACCAGCAGAGAACAGGGGGACCCTGAGGGCTACACCTTC.